This TCR beta chain derives from a study of blood T cell repertoires in COVID-19 (TCRdb year 2020). Looking at the study overall: Collaborator samples came from the United States, Italy and Spain and covered acute and convalescent phases of COVID-19. HLA class I and class II types, where available, came from metadata supplied by the sample provider rather than from assay-based typing. The material from the prospective study consisted of cDNA or gDNA derived from T cells, B-cell-depleted T cells, or PBMCs. The dataset comprised deeply sampled blood TCRbeta repertoires from subjects exposed to, actively infected with, or recovered from COVID-19. The repertoires were released in a freely available public database intended as a resource for research on the immune response to SARS-CoV-2. Nearly every sample came with metadata listing a de-identified subject ID, COVID-19 status, age in years and sex. The samples were drawn from two sources: the first 160 participants of the ongoing ImmuneRACE study, and about 1,300 subjects contributed by 6 global collaborators. What the authors observed across the whole study: Clinical and demographic metadata were provided uncurated, with the amount varying by source and participant.

One collaborating source in Seattle enrolled patients while the patients were actively infected and followed the patients over time throughout the course of disease. The collaborating institutions used their own protocols to collect whole blood in K2EDTA tubes. For TCRbeta analysis, collaborators shipped samples in one of three forms: frozen whole blood, isolated PBMCs, or DNA extracted from either of those sample types. Remarks on this clone: What antigen it recognizes has not been identified. The input lacks base qualities; no much larger clone sits a single base away.

From its cysteine to its phenylalanine, the CDR3 spans 15 amino acids. Only the CDR3 DNA stays, 45 bases, in frame from base 1. V lost 0 bases and J lost 1 base; the stretch between them is 10 bases long. Sequences SGDLS (CDR1) and YYNGEE (CDR2) are obtained from the germline V gene. The immunoSEQ Assay, a bias-controlled multiplex PCR, was used to amplify TCRbeta CDR3 regions from genomic DNA. The authors' analysis ran thus. The number of nucleated cells in each sample was estimated by amplification of reference gene primers within the assay. To quantify the absolute abundance of each unique TCRbeta CDR3 rearrangement, sequence reads were collapsed and filtered. For each sample, productive Simpson clonality was calculated as the square root of Simpson's diversity index across productive rearrangements. Here the immuneACCESS table is served through TCRdb, limited to in-frame sequences with V and J called. Missing clones are a known gap in these copies; in checked studies unresolved V genes cover under half, and the rest lacks a known reason. V and J calls and clone size follow that table, whereas D and trimming were derived from the DNA. The sample profile shows approximately 500,000 clones; 85% to 90% of them were found once. Roughly 8.3% of the sample belongs to the ten largest clones.

This clonotype was sampled from a woman between 45 and 60 years old with COVID-19, enrolled during active disease. The receptor chain draws on TRBV9 and TRBJ1-1; TRBD1 is possibly the D segment (5 matching bases). The sample taken for sequencing was peripheral blood. The DNA sequence reads TGTGCCAGCAGCGTAGACACAGGCTGGAACACTGAAGCTTTCTTT. It codes for CASSVDTGWNTEAFF.